The clone carrying this TCR beta chain came up many times. Its specificity is not known. These data originate in a study of T-cell reconstitution after alpha-beta-depleted transplantation in children. Broader study findings: Day-60 TCRbeta diversity that was high in some patients was derived from surviving recipient T cells and thymic progenitors. Expanded graft clones, several hundred of them, were reportedly the source of alpha-beta T cells about two months after transplant.

The TCRbeta library was prepared with unique molecular identifiers. In TCRdb, the PCR reads were re-called with MiXCR into one record per CDR3 protein. The sample holds hundreds of thousands of distinct CDR3 sequences, less than 15% seen once. CDR3 length: 11 amino acids. CDR1 and CDR2 (germline): SQVTM, ANQGSEA. Deletions cut 4 bases from V and 3 bases from J, with 6 bases between. The sequence was obtained from a girl aged 2 to 10 with congenital amegakaryocytic thrombocytopenia, due to receive a stem cell transplant. The chain is built from TRBV29-1 and TRBJ1-2; no clear D gene. Sequencing was performed on PBMCs, taken before TCRalphabeta/CD19-depleted stem cell transplant. DNA for the CDR3: TGCAGCGTTGGGGGTTACTATGGCTACACCTTC. This translates into CSVGGYYGYTF.